These 21 T cell receptor beta chains were all obtained from the same sample, sequenced in a study of blood T cell repertoires in COVID-19 (dated by TCRdb to 2020 to 2021). Receptor libraries were prepared by the immunoSEQ multiplex PCR assay. TCRdb's version of the immuneACCESS table is confined to in-frame rearrangements and falls short of the full clone set. An unresolved V gene accounts for under half of the shortfall where checked; the remainder is of unknown origin. This sample lists about 200,000 clones; approximately 86% were detected once. Clones ranked in the top ten supply 2% to 2.5% of the sample. Specimen: PBMCs or T cells enriched from blood (not recorded which). The receptors originated from a woman aged 25 to 39 who had recovered from COVID-19.

The V call is TRBV14, the J call TRBJ2-2; D unresolved. CDR1 and CDR2 from the germline V gene are SGHDN and FVKESK. V was trimmed by 0 bases and J by 6 bases, leaving 8 bases between them. The CDR3 runs to 14 residues. In DNA form, the CDR3 reads TGTGCCAGCAGCCAAGATTCACAGTCCGGGGAGCTGTTTTTT. It codes for CASSQDSQSGELFF.

This chain uses TRBV28 with TRBJ1-2; D possibly corresponds to TRBD1 (5 bases). CDR1 is MDHEN and CDR2 is SYDVKM in the germline V gene. Trimming removed 4 bases from V and 2 bases from J, with 11 bases in between. This CDR3 is built from 14 residues. This chain's CDR3 is CASSWARQNYGYTF. DNA for the CDR3: TGTGCCAGCAGTTGGGCGCGACAGAACTATGGCTACACCTTC.

In nucleotides, the CDR3 is TGTGCCACCAGCTCCTCCGGGACAGGCCGGACCGGGGAGCTGTTTTTT. Residues: CATSSSGTGRTGELFF. The chain combines TRBV24-1 with TRBJ2-2; 8 bases fit TRBD1. CDR1 is KGHDR and CDR2 is SFDVKD in the germline V gene. V shed 7 bases and J 5 bases; nucleotides not matched to a gene: 11. The CDR3 has 16 amino acids.

This clone turned up a few times. The chain combines TRBV7-9 with TRBJ1-4; a weak D match, TRBD1 (6 bases). V lost 2 bases and J lost 6, with 16 bases in between. CDR1 and CDR2 from the germline V gene are SEHNR and FQNEAQ (reference sequence). This CDR3 has 16 amino acids. DNA for the CDR3: TGTGCCAGCAGCTTAATGGGGGCCAGGGCGGATGAAAAACTGTTTTTT. It codes for CASSLMGARADEKLFF.

The V and J genes are TRBV4-1 and TRBJ1-4, with TRBD1 identical over 10 bases. The germline V gene encodes CDR1 MGHRA and CDR2 YSYEKL. Trimming removed 7 bases from V and 15 bases from J; junction bases left unmatched: 8. The CDR3 has 12 amino acids. The CDR3 is CASTNLGQGLFF. The DNA for the CDR3 is TGCGCCAGCACTAACCTGGGACAGGGGTTGTTTTTT.

The genes are TRBV18 and TRBJ1-3; TRBD1 agrees at 7 bases. The CDR3 runs to 18 residues. J was trimmed by 2 bases and V by 3 bases; bases with no gene match: 13. Germline V CDR1 and CDR2: KGHSH, LQKENI. The CDR3 loop reads CASSPSGGTAHAGNTIYF. CDR3 DNA sequence: TGTGCCAGCTCACCCTCCGGTGGGACAGCTCATGCTGGAAACACCATATATTTT.

The CDR3 region has the DNA TGCGCCAGCAGCCGACAGGGGCAAGATACGCAGTATTTT. It translates to CASSRQGQDTQYF. The chain combines TRBV5-1 with TRBJ2-3; the match to TRBD1 covers 8 bases. This CDR3 has 13 amino acids. After removal of 4 bases from V and 5 bases from J, the junction contained 3 bases not matched to a gene. Germline lookup yields CDR1 SGHRS and CDR2 YFSETQ.

The rearrangement uses TRBV6-5 and TRBJ2-2; D call uncertain. CDR1 and CDR2 from the germline V gene are MNHEY and SVGAGI. V gave up 8 bases and J gave up 2 bases, with 12 bases separating them. This CDR3 has 14 residues. The CDR3 spells CASAWSGNTGELFF. CDR3 DNA sequence: TGTGCCAGCGCGTGGTCAGGTAACACCGGGGAGCTGTTTTTT.

This clone occurred a few times. This chain joins TRBV9 and TRBJ2-7; a weak D match, TRBD1 (6 bases). The CDR3 has 14 residues. Trimming removed 2 bases from V and 6 bases from J, with 15 bases in between. CDR1 is SGDLS and CDR2 is YYNGEE in the germline V gene. CDR3 region: CASSVLEGESEQYF. The CDR3 DNA follows: TGTGCCAGCAGCGTCCTCGAGGGGGAGAGCGAGCAGTACTTC.

This clone was detected once. The rearrangement joins TRBV11-3 to TRBJ2-3, with no clear D. V gave up 1 base and J gave up 2 bases, with 4 bases separating them. Germline loops: CDR1 SGHNT, CDR2 YENEEA. The CDR3 runs to 13 residues. The CDR3, as DNA: TGTGCCAGCAGCTTAGGGCTCACAGATACGCAGTATTTT. Translation: CASSLGLTDTQYF.

The chain combines TRBV5-8 with TRBJ1-2; TRBD1 matches at 7 bases. CDR3 size: 13 residues. V lost 2 bases to trimming and J lost 8 bases; unmatched junction nucleotides: 6. Germline V lookup: CDR1 SGHTS, CDR2 YDEGEE. The CDR3 sequence: CASSFRQGWGYTF. The CDR3 nucleotides read TGTGCCAGCAGCTTTCGACAGGGATGGGGCTACACCTTC. Full variable domain (missing parts from reference TRBV5-8 and TRBJ1-2): EAGVTQSPTHLIKTRGQQATLRCSPISGHTSVYWYQQALGLGLQFLLWYDEGEERNRGNFPPRFSGRQFPNYSSELNVNALELEDSALYLCASSFRQGWGYTFGSGTRLTVV.

The chain links TRBV7-3 to TRBJ2-1, with no clear D. V was trimmed by 5 bases and J by 0 bases, leaving 14 bases between them. The germline gives CDR1 SGHTA, CDR2 FQGTGA. The CDR3 is made up of 16 amino acids. The CDR3 DNA sequence: TGTGCCAGCAGCCTACGGTCTGCAAGCTCCTACAATGAGCAGTTCTTC. It is translated as CASSLRSASSYNEQFF.

The V gene is TRBV19, the J gene TRBJ1-1; 11 bases fit TRBD1. This CDR3 has 15 residues. Germline CDR1 LNHDA, CDR2 SQIVND (reference sequence). J was trimmed by 4 bases and V by 1 base; bases with no gene match: 2. The CDR3 region is CASSIAGTGGTEAFF. The CDR3 DNA is TGTGCCAGTAGTATAGCCGGGACAGGGGGCACTGAAGCTTTCTTT.

This sequence joins TRBV9 and TRBJ2-1; 7 bases match TRBD2. Germline V lookup: CDR1 SGDLS, CDR2 YYNGEE. The CDR3 has 15 amino acids. Losses at the gene ends were 0 bases for V and 2 bases for J; bases not matched to a gene: 2. CDR3 bases: TGTGCCAGCAGCGTAGGCCTAGCGGCCTACAATGAGCAGTTCTTC. Its protein product is CASSVGLAAYNEQFF.

The rearrangement joins TRBV30 to TRBJ2-2; D might be TRBD2 (5 bases). Trimming pared 3 bases from V and 7 bases from J, leaving 15 bases between. The CDR3 is made up of 14 amino acids. The germline CDR1 and CDR2 sequences are GTSNPN and SVGIG (reference sequence). The CDR3 bases are TGTGCCTGGAGCGGGTTAGCGTGGGGCGGGGAGCTGTTTTTT. It translates to CAWSGLAWGGELFF.

In this sample, this clone turned up a few times. The chain links TRBV18 to TRBJ1-2; D might be TRBD1 (5 bases). The germline V gene has CDR1 KGHSH and CDR2 LQKENI. The CDR3 extends over 14 amino acids. With 3 bases removed from V and 5 bases from J, the gap between germline ends came to 13 bases. CDR3 nucleotide sequence: TGTGCCAGCTCACCTGCCAGGGATGGTTATGGCTACACCTTC. Protein product: CASSPARDGYGYTF.

CDR3: CASSEQGLGYTF. In DNA form, the CDR3 reads TGTGCCAGCAGTGAACAGGGGCTTGGCTACACCTTC. The gene calls are TRBV28 and TRBJ1-2; 7 nucleotides align to TRBD1. The CDR3 has 12 residues. Germline V gene data show CDR1 as MDHEN and CDR2 as SYDVKM. V lost 5 bases, J lost 7 bases, and 4 bases stayed unmatched.

V and J are TRBV5-1 and TRBJ2-3; tentatively, D is TRBD2 (7 bases). CDR3 length: 15 residues. The germline V and J ends were trimmed by 6 bases and 3 bases, with 17 bases remaining between them. The germline V gene encodes CDR1 SGHRS and CDR2 YFSETQ. The CDR3 DNA reads as TGCGCCAGCACCGAAGGGGGGGCGCCGACAGATACGCAGTATTTT. Amino acids: CASTEGGAPTDTQYF.

J is TRBJ2-2 and V is TRBV2, with 7 bases fitting TRBD1. This CDR3 is 14 amino acids long. V shed 5 bases and J 1 base; nucleotides not matched to a gene: 1. Germline loops: CDR1 SNHLY, CDR2 FYNNEI. The CDR3 reads CASSNRGNTGELFF. The CDR3 bases are TGTGCCAGCAGTAACAGGGGGAACACCGGGGAGCTGTTTTTT.

The chain joins TRBV5-4 to TRBJ2-5, with TRBD1 identical over 9 bases. V gave up 4 bases and J gave up 5 bases; unmatched junction bases: 6. The CDR3 loop spans 14 amino acids. CDR1 is SGHNT and CDR2 is YYREEE in the germline V gene (reference sequence). The CDR3 sequence is CASSTRDRDETQYF. CDR3 DNA sequence: TGTGCCAGCAGCACCCGGGACAGGGACGAGACCCAGTACTTC.

This sequence joins TRBV7-6 and TRBJ1-3; 7 bases agree with TRBD1. Germline V lookup: CDR1 SGHVS, CDR2 FNYEAQ. The CDR3 has 16 amino acids. The trim removed 3 bases at V and 4 bases at J, leaving 9 bases unmatched. CDR3 residues: CASSLNRGLGGNTIYF. In nucleotides, the CDR3 is TGTGCCAGCAGCTTGAATAGGGGGCTAGGGGGAAACACCATATATTTT. The full variable domain, its missing parts supplied by reference TRBV7-6 and TRBJ1-3, is GAGVSQSPRYKVTKRGQDVALRCDPISGHVSLYWYRQALGQGPEFLTYFNYEAQQDKSGLPNDRFSAERPEGSISTLTIQRTEQRDSAMYRCASSLNRGLGGNTIYFGEGSWLTVV.